This passage covers 9 T cell receptor beta chains from one sample sequenced in a study of beta chain features in type 1 diabetes. What was sequenced were expressed TCRB transcripts, since all of the isolated RNA had been reverse transcribed. Sequencing used immunoSEQ multiplex PCR; TCRdb keeps in-frame clones, though not all of them. The data contain a few hundred thousand clones, over 10% of them singletons. The sequenced sample consisted of naive CD4+ T cells from blood. Every receptor here comes from a man aged 18 to 29 in good health.

This sequence joins TRBV30 and TRBJ1-3; D not resolved. The CDR3 length is 16 residues. CDR1 is GTSNPN and CDR2 is SVGIG in the germline V gene (reference sequence). Deletions cut 4 bases from V and 0 bases from J, with 16 bases between. The CDR3: CAWNLGTPFSGNTIYF. The CDR3 DNA is TGTGCCTGGAATTTGGGCACCCCATTCTCTGGAAACACCATATATTTT.

The genes are TRBV27 and TRBJ1-6; TRBD1 might be the D (5 bases). The CDR3 covers 14 residues. Germline CDR1 is MNHEY and CDR2 is SMNVEV (reference sequence). V was pared by 3 bases and J by 10 bases, with 13 bases between. The CDR3 sequence: CASSFDSRSSPLHF. The CDR3 DNA reads as TGTGCCAGCAGTTTTGACAGTCGGAGCTCACCCCTCCACTTT.

The chain has TRBV5-4 and TRBJ2-7; 12 positions match TRBD2. Germline V gene data show CDR1 as SGHNT and CDR2 as YYREEE (reference sequence). This CDR3 has 17 amino acids. Trimming took 2 bases from V and 0 from J; bases not matched to a gene: 6. The CDR3 protein is CASSLRTSGDNSYEQYF. The CDR3, as DNA: TGTGCCAGCAGCTTAAGGACTAGCGGGGACAACTCCTACGAGCAGTACTTC. Supplemented by reference TRBV5-4 and TRBJ2-7, the full variable domain reads ETGVTQSPTHLIKTRGQQVTLRCSSQSGHNTVSWYQQALGQGPQFIFQYYREEENGRGNFPPRFSGLQFPNYSSELNVNALELDDSALYLCASSLRTSGDNSYEQYFGPGTRLTVT.

The chain uses TRBV30 and TRBJ1-3; no clear D. The germline CDR1 and CDR2 sequences are GTSNPN and SVGIG (reference sequence). CDR3 length equals 14 residues. V gave up 3 bases and J gave up 0 bases, with 9 bases separating them. CDR3 nucleotide sequence: TGTGCCTGGAGGAGGGATTACTCTGGAAACACCATATATTTT. It translates to CAWRRDYSGNTIYF.

The genes are TRBV25-1 and TRBJ2-7; possible D gene TRBD2, 5 bases. With 1 base removed from V and 3 bases from J, the gap between germline ends came to 13 bases. The length of the CDR3 is 15 residues. Germline V lookup: CDR1 MGHDK, CDR2 SYGVNS. The CDR3 sequence: CASSEWRLGGYEQYF. In DNA, the CDR3 is TGTGCCAGCAGTGAATGGCGTTTAGGAGGCTACGAGCAGTACTTC.

The chain carries TRBV28 and TRBJ2-1, with D maybe TRBD1 (5 bases). Trimming cost V 3 bases and J 0 bases, with 9 bases left between them. Germline assignment: CDR1 MDHEN and CDR2 SYDVKM. The CDR3 sequence is 15 residues long. CDR3 DNA: TGTGCCAGCAGTTTGACAGTATTCTCCTACAATGAGCAGTTCTTC. It codes for CASSLTVFSYNEQFF.

The chain is built from TRBV30 and TRBJ2-4; D unresolved. V dropped 4 bases and J dropped 7 bases, with 11 bases sitting between them. The CDR3 sequence is 12 residues long. Germline V lookup: CDR1 GTSNPN, CDR2 SVGIG (reference sequence). CDR3 sequence (DNA): TGTGCCTGGAACCCCGCAGTGAACATTCAGTACTTC. Translated, it gives CAWNPAVNIQYF.

The chain has TRBV5-6 and TRBJ1-5; D remains ambiguous. The germline V gene encodes CDR1 SGHDT and CDR2 YYEEEE. V shed 0 bases and J shed 10 bases, with 17 bases lying between them. This CDR3 has 15 amino acids. The CDR3 loop reads CASSLGQALTSPQHF. As DNA, the CDR3 is TGTGCCAGCAGCTTGGGGCAGGCCTTAACATCCCCCCAGCATTTT.

This clone was counted only a few times. The rearrangement joins TRBV7-9 to TRBJ2-5, with a tentative D call TRBD2 (5 bases). The CDR3 runs 13 residues. Trimming removed 1 base at V and 5 bases at J, with 8 bases between. The V gene's germline CDR1 is SEHNR and CDR2 FQNEAQ (reference sequence). The CDR3 DNA reads as TGTGCCAGCAGCTTAGATACTAGTGAGACCCAGTACTTC. Protein product: CASSLDTSETQYF.